The T cell receptor (beta chain) under discussion was sequenced for a study of blood T cell repertoires in COVID-19. Across the whole study: In each case, the material was cDNA or gDNA derived from T cells, B-cell-depleted T cells, or PBMCs.

In the authors' methods: Using reference gene primer amplification, nucleated cell counts were estimated. Here immunoSEQ multiplex PCR was the method, and the copy in TCRdb shows in-frame clones only, minus some. For V, J and clone size, that table is used; D and trimming come from the DNA. Of about 180,000 clones in the sample, 89% were seen once. The clonotype originates from a man younger than 35 who had recovered from COVID-19. Sample: peripheral blood.

CDR3 sequence reads: CASSLGQGVYNEQFF. The DNA for the CDR3 is TGTGCCAGCAGCTTGGGACAGGGAGTCTACAATGAGCAGTTCTTC. V and J are TRBV6-5 and TRBJ2-1, with 9 nucleotides matching TRBD1. From germline, CDR1 is MNHEY and CDR2 SVGAGI. The CDR3 has 15 amino acids. Losses at the gene ends were 6 bases for V and 3 bases for J; bases not matched to a gene: 6.